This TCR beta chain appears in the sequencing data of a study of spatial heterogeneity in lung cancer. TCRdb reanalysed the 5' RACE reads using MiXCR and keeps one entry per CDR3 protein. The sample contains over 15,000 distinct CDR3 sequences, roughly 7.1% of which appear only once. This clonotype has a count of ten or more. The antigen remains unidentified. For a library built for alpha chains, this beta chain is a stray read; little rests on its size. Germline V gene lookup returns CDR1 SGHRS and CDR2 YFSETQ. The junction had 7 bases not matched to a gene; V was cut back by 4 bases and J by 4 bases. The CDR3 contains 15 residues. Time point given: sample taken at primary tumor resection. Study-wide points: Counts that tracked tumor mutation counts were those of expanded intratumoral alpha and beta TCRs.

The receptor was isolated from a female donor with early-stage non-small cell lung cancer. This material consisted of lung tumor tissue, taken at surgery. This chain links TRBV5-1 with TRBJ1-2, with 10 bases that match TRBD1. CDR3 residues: CASSPQGQGFYGYTF. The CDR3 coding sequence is TGCGCCAGCAGCCCCCAGGGACAGGGGTTCTATGGCTACACCTTC.